This T cell receptor (beta chain) was sequenced in a study of cytomegalovirus exposure and HLA in healthy donors. Details on this clone: Antigen unknown.

Primers included in the PCR were 60 Vbeta and 13 Jbeta primers. The data were produced by immunoSEQ multiplex PCR, yet TCRdb's version contains in-frame clones alone and is incomplete. The data contain 200,000 or so clones, 79% of them singletons. Whole-study results and caveats: Later genetic work tied a missense DCLRE1C variant to beta-chain V and J trimming.

Healthy bone marrow donors made up the donor group. The CDR3 extends over 17 amino acids. CDR1 is MDHEN and CDR2 is SYDVKM in the germline V gene. J was trimmed by 3 bases and V by 4 bases; bases with no gene match: 13. Sequencing was carried out using PBMCs. This sequence originates from a man between 45 and 60 years old in good health and CMV-seronegative. The rearrangement joins TRBV28 to TRBJ2-3, with 7 bases lining up with TRBD2. The CDR3 protein is CASSSIPAAGVTDTQYF. CDR3 bases: TGTGCCAGCAGTTCCATACCCGCGGCGGGAGTAACAGATACGCAGTATTTT.